This TCR beta chain was observed in a study of tissue T cells after allogeneic stem cell transplantation. Method: immunoSEQ multiplex PCR; TCRdb's copy keeps in-frame clones and lacks some. Of a few thousand clones listed, roughly three fifths were seen once; the top ten hold around a fifth. This CDR3 spans 13 amino acids. The germline V gene encodes CDR1 SGHNT and CDR2 YENEEA. V lost 4 bases to trimming and J lost 1 base, with 7 bases between them. This clonotype originated in a male donor aged 60 or over with lung cancer. The chain couples TRBV11-3 to TRBJ2-5; D gene uncertain. The sequencing used tissue from the jejunum, collected at autopsy. CDR3 protein: CASSSNIQETQYF. CDR3 bases: TGTGCCAGCAGCTCCAATATCCAAGAGACCCAGTACTTC. Full variable domain (missing parts from reference TRBV11-3 and TRBJ2-5): EAGVVQSPRYKIIEKKQPVAFWCNPISGHNTLYWYLQNLGQGPELLIRYENEEAVDDSQLPKDRFSAERLKGVDSTLKIQPAELGDSAVYLCASSSNIQETQYFGPGTRLLVL.